This TCR beta chain comes out of a study of response to subunit inactivated influenza vaccine. Findings and limits, study-wide: A suggestion made by the authors is that each seasonal influenza vaccination recruits few new T cells.

Details on this clonotype: Its antigen is as yet unknown.

TCRdb called the RT-PCR reads again in MiXCR, with one record for every CDR3 protein. The sample has around 850,000 distinct CDR3 sequences, approximately 18% seen once. The sequencing used PBMCs from blood, collected more than 4 days after vaccination. The TCR comes from a man between 45 and 60 years old who received an inactivated influenza vaccine.

This CDR3 is CASSQDGGLGLAGSYEQYF. CDR3 sequence (DNA): TGCGCCAGCAGCCAAGATGGCGGTTTGGGGCTAGCGGGATCCTACGAGCAGTACTTC. The chain employs TRBV4-1 and TRBJ2-7; 9 bases fit TRBD2. Germline V CDR1 and CDR2: MGHRA, YSYEKL. This CDR3 contains 19 residues. Unmatched junction bases numbered 13, after V lost 0 bases and J lost 1 base.